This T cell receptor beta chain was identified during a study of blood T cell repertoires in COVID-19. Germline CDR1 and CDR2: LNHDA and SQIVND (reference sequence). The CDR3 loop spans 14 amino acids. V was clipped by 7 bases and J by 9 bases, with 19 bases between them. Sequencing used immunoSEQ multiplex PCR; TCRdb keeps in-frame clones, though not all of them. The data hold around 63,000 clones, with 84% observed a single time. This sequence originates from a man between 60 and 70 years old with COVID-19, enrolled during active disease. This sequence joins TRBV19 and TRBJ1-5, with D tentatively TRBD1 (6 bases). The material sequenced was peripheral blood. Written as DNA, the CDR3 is TGTGCCAGTAAGAACCGGGACAAAGGACGGCCCCAGCATTTT. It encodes CASKNRDKGRPQHF. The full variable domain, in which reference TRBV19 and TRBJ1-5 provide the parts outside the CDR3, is DGGITQSPKYLFRKEGQNVTLSCEQNLNHDAMYWYRQDPGQGLRLIYYSQIVNDFQKGDIAEGYSVSREKKESFPLTVTSAQKNPTAFYLCASKNRDKGRPQHFGDGTRLSIL.